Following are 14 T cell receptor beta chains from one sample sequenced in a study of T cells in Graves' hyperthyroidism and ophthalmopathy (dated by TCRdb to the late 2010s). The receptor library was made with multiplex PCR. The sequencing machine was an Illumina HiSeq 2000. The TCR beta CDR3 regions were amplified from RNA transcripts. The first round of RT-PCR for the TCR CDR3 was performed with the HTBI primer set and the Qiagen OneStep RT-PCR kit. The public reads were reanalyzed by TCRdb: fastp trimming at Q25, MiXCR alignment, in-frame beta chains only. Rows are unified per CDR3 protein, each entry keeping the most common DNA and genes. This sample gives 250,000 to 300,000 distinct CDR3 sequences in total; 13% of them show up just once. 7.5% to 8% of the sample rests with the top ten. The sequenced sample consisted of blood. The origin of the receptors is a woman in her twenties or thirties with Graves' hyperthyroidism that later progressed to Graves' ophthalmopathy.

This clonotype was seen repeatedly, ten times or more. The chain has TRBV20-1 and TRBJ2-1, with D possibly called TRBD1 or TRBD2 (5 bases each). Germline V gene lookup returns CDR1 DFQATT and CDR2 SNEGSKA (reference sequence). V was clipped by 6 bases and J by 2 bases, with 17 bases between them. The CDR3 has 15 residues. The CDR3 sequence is CSANTGTEAYNEQFF. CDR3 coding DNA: TGCAGTGCAAACACCGGGACCGAGGCCTACAATGAGCAGTTCTTC.

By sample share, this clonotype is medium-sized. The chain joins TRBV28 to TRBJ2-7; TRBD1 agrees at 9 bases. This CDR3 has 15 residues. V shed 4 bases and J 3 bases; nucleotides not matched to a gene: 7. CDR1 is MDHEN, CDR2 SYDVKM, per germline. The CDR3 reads CASSSPDRGFYEQYF. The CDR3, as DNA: TGTGCCAGCAGTTCCCCCGACAGGGGGTTCTACGAGCAGTACTTC.

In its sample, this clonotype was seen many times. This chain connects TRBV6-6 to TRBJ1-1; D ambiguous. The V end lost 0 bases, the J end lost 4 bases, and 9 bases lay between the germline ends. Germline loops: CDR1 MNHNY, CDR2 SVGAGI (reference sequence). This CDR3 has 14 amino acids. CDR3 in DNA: TGTGCCAGCAGTTACTCGATATCAGGCACTGAAGCTTTCTTT. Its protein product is CASSYSISGTEAFF.

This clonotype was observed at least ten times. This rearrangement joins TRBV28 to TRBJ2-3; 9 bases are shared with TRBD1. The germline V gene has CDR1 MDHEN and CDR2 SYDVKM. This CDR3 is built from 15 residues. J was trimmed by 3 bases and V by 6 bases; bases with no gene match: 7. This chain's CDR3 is CASRSRTGETDTQYF. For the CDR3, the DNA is TGTGCCAGCAGGTCCAGGACAGGGGAGACAGATACGCAGTATTTT.

Here the CDR3 reads CAISAATGGPSDAKNIQYF. The CDR3 DNA is TGTGCCATCAGTGCGGCGACAGGGGGCCCTAGTGACGCCAAAAACATTCAGTACTTC. The chain recombines TRBV10-3 with TRBJ2-4; 10 positions match TRBD1. CDR1 and CDR2 from the germline V gene are ENHRY and SYGVKD. Trimming took 4 bases from V and 1 from J; bases not matched to a gene: 13. CDR3 length equals 19 residues.

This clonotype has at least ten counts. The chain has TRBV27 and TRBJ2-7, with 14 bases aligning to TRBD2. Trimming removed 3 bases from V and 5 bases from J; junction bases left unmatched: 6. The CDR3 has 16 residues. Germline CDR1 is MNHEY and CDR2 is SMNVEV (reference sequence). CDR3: CASSFLGLAGADEQYF. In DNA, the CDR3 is TGTGCCAGCAGTTTCCTGGGACTAGCGGGAGCCGACGAGCAGTACTTC.

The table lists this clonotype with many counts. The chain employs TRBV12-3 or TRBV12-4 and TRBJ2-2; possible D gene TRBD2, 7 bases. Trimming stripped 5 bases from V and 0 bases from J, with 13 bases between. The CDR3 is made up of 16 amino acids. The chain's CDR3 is CASSGGGHANTGELFF. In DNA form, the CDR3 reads TGTGCCAGCAGTGGGGGGGGGCACGCGAACACCGGGGAGCTGTTTTTT.

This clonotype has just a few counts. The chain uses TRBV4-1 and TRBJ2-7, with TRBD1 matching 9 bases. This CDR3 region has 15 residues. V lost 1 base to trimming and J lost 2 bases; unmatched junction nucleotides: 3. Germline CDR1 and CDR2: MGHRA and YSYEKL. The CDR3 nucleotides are TGCGCCAGCAGCCAAGTGGGACAGGGCACCTACGAGCAGTACTTC. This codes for CASSQVGQGTYEQYF.

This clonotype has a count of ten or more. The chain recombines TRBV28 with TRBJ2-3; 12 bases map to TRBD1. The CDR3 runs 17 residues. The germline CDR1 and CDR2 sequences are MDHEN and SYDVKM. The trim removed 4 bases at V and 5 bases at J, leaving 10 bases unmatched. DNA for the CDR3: TGTGCCAGCAGTTCCCGGGACAGGGGGCCGGTTCGAGATACGCAGTATTTT. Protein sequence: CASSSRDRGPVRDTQYF.

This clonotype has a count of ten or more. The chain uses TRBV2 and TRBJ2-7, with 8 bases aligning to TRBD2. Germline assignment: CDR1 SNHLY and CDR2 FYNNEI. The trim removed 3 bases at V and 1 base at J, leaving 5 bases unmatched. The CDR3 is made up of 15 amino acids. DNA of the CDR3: TGTGCCAGCAGTGACTCGCGGGGGGAGTCCTACGAGCAGTACTTC. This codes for CASSDSRGESYEQYF.

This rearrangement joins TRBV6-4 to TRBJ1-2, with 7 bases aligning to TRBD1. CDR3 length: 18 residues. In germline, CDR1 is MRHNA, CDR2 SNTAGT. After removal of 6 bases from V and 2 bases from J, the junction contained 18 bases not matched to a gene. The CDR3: CASSHPQGPAPWNYGYTF. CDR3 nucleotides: TGTGCCAGCAGCCACCCACAGGGGCCTGCACCTTGGAACTATGGCTACACCTTC.

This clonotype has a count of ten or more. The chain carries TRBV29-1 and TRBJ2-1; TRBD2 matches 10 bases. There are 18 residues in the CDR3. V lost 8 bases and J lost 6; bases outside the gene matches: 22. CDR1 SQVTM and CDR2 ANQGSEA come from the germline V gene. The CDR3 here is CSSRGLAGVSSGANEQFF. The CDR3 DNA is TGCAGCTCGAGGGGGCTAGCGGGAGTATCGTCGGGGGCCAATGAGCAGTTCTTC.

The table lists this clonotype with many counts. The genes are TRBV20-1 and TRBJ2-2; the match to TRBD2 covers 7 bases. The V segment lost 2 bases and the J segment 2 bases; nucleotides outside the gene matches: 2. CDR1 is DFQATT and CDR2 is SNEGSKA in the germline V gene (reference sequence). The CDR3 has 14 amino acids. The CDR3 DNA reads TGCAGTGCTAGAACGGGAGGAAACACCGGGGAGCTGTTTTTT. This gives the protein CSARTGGNTGELFF.

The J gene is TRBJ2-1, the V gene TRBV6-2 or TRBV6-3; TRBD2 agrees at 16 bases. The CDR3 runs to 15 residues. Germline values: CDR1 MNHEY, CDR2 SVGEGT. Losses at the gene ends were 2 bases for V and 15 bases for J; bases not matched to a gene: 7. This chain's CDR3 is CASSYPGTSGRVPFF. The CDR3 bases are TGTGCCAGCAGTTACCCCGGGACTAGCGGGAGGGTCCCGTTCTTC.